The rows below give T cell receptor beta chains drawn from one sample of a study of CD8+CD57+ T cells in acquired aplastic anemia. TCRdb reanalysed the reads using MiXCR and keeps one entry per CDR3 protein. The sample lists fewer than 70,000 distinct CDR3 sequences, around half seen once, with around 8.3% in the top ten. What was sequenced was sorted CD4+, CD8+, or CD8+CD57+ T cells (not recorded which) from PBMCs. The receptors come from a human donor in good health, serving as a control. Both conserved end residues are part of each CDR3. D genes are given only for firm matches. Expanded clones are given a class, and other clones once, few, many or no size at all.

V	J	size	D	DNA	CDR3
TRBV29-1	TRBJ2-3	-	TRBD1	TGCAGCGTTGAGACAGGGATCGATACGCAGTATTTT	CSVETGIDTQYF
TRBV5-1	TRBJ1-3	many	-	TGCGCCAGCAGCTTGAATCCAACAACTGGAAACACCATATATTTT	CASSLNPTTGNTIYF
TRBV20-1	TRBJ1-2	many	-	TGCAGTGCTAGAGTGGAAGAAGCTGGCTACACCTTC	CSARVEEAGYTF
TRBV18	TRBJ2-7	few	TRBD2	TGTGCCAGCTCACCAGACTTCGGGACTAGCGGGAGCCACGAGCAGTACTTC	CASSPDFGTSGSHEQYF
TRBV6-2/TRBV6-3	TRBJ1-1	many	TRBD1	TGTGCCAGCGGCCTTGAGGGGGCGGTCACTGAAGCTTTCTTT	CASGLEGAVTEAFF
TRBV10-1	TRBJ1-1	-	-	TGCGCCAGCAGTGAGTCGACAGTCGGTACTGAAGCTTTCTTT	CASSESTVGTEAFF
TRBV5-1	TRBJ2-2	many	-	TGCGCCAGCAGCTTCCGAGACGGTCAATCCACCGGGGAGCTGTTTTTT	CASSFRDGQSTGELFF
TRBV10-1	TRBJ1-4	many	-	TGCGCCAGCAGTATCCGAGGATTCGAGATGGGATTTAATGAAAAACTGTTTTTT	CASSIRGFEMGFNEKLFF
TRBV6-4	TRBJ1-2	-	-	TGTGCCAGCGGACCGGGCCCTGAGCCTTATGGCTACACCTTC	CASGPGPEPYGYTF
TRBV2	TRBJ2-7	medium-sized	TRBD2	TGTGCCAGCAGTCCGCTAGCGGGAGGAACCTACGAGCAGTACTTC	CASSPLAGGTYEQYF
TRBV13	TRBJ2-1	-	-	TGTGCCAGCAGCTTAGGTCGGAGGGCTACTCAGCAGTTCTTC	CASSLGRRATQQFF
TRBV19	TRBJ1-2	-	-	TGTGCCAGTAGTACGTCGAGCCGGGTACCTAACTATGGCTACACCTTC	CASSTSSRVPNYGYTF
TRBV24-1	TRBJ2-5	-	TRBD2	TGTGCCACCAGTGATCCCACTAGCGGGGAACAAGAGACCCAGTACTTC	CATSDPTSGEQETQYF
TRBV30	TRBJ1-2	few	-	TGTGCCCGGAGAAAAGGGGGTTTTTATGGCTACACCTTC	CARRKGGFYGYTF
TRBV25-1	TRBJ1-1	-	-	TGTGCCAGCAGGGGGGGGGGGACTGAAGCTTTCTTT	CASRGGGTEAFF
TRBV6-1	TRBJ2-2	-	TRBD1	TGTGCCAGCAGTCCGGGACAGGGCTCCGGGGAGCTGTTTTTT	CASSPGQGSGELFF
TRBV29-1	TRBJ1-5	-	TRBD1	TGCAGCGTTGGGACAGGGGTAAACAATCAGCCCCAGCATTTT	CSVGTGVNNQPQHF
TRBV7-8	TRBJ2-3	many	-	TGTGCCAGCAGCCCGTCCGTTCAGGATACGCAGTATTTT	CASSPSVQDTQYF
TRBV3-1	TRBJ2-1	many	-	TGTGCCAGCAGCAACTACAATGAGCAGTTCTTC	CASSNYNEQFF
TRBV11-1	TRBJ2-3	-	TRBD2	TGTGCCAGCAGCGTAGAAGCGGGAGGGCTCACAGATACGCAGTATTTT	CASSVEAGGLTDTQYF
TRBV19	TRBJ1-2	many	TRBD1	TGTGCCAGTAGTATAGAGATTGGGCCGACAGGGTATGGCTACACCTTC	CASSIEIGPTGYGYTF
TRBV10-3	TRBJ2-7	few	TRBD1	TGTGCCACGGGACAGGGCCACGAGCAGTACTTC	CATGQGHEQYF
TRBV7-2	TRBJ2-5	few	TRBD2	TGTGCCAGCAGCATCAGCGGGGGTGAGACCCAGTACTTC	CASSISGGETQYF
TRBV2	TRBJ1-4	-	-	TGTGCCAGTGCAACTAATGAAAAACTGTTTTTT	CASATNEKLFF
TRBV2	TRBJ1-6	-	TRBD1	TGTGCCAGCAGCCATGGGACAGCAAATTCACCCCTCCACTTT	CASSHGTANSPLHF
TRBV11-2	TRBJ2-5	-	TRBD2	TGTGCCAGCAGCTTAGTAAGGCCAGCGGGAGCACAAGAGACCCAGTACTTC	CASSLVRPAGAQETQYF
TRBV7-8	TRBJ2-7	medium-sized	-	TGTGCCAGCAGCTTAGCAGGGTCCTACGAGCAGTACTTC	CASSLAGSYEQYF
TRBV12-3/TRBV12-4	TRBJ2-7	-	-	TGTGCCAGCAGTTTCGCCGCTAGCTACGAGCAGTACTTC	CASSFAASYEQYF
TRBV2	TRBJ1-1	-	-	TGTGCCAGCCAATCGGGGGTCAACACTGAAGCTTTCTTT	CASQSGVNTEAFF
TRBV19	TRBJ1-1	few	-	TGTGCCAGTAGCATCACGAACACTGAAGCTTTCTTT	CASSITNTEAFF
TRBV2	TRBJ1-1	-	TRBD1	TGTGCCAGCAGTAACAGGGGTATGACTGAAGCTTTCTTT	CASSNRGMTEAFF
TRBV15	TRBJ2-7	-	TRBD1	TGTGCCACCAGCATCCCCGGGACAGGGGCCAACGAGCAGTACTTC	CATSIPGTGANEQYF
TRBV5-1	TRBJ2-7	-	-	TGCGCCAGCAGCTTGGGCCCCAGCTCCTACGAGCAGTACTTC	CASSLGPSSYEQYF